This T cell receptor (beta chain) comes out of a study of T cells in Graves' hyperthyroidism and ophthalmopathy. RNA transcripts served as the template for amplifying TCR beta CDR3 regions. First-round RT-PCR with HTBI primers amplified the TCR CDR3 region. TCRdb fed the multiplex PCR reads into MiXCR, producing one record per CDR3 protein. Among some 250,000 distinct CDR3 sequences, nearly 15% were seen once, and the ten largest hold under 35%. Ten or more counts support this clonotype. As yet, its antigen is unknown. Germline trimming cut 0 bases from V and 11 bases from J; bases unmatched to any gene: 16. Germline assignment: CDR1 SGDLS and CDR2 YYNGEE. The CDR3 has 16 residues. Findings of the study overall: A 13 V-J model separated ophthalmopathy from stable hyperthyroidism.

Sequences were obtained from blood. This TCR was sampled from a woman between 45 and 65 years old with Graves' hyperthyroidism that later progressed to Graves' ophthalmopathy. V gene TRBV9 combines with J gene TRBJ1-1, with 7 bases identical to TRBD1. The CDR3 DNA reads TGTGCCAGCAGCGTAGCGAGGGCAGGGGGAAACTTGGGTGCTTTCTTT. Amino acids: CASSVARAGGNLGAFF. Full variable domain (missing parts from reference TRBV9 and TRBJ1-1): DSGVTQTPKHLITATGQRVTLRCSPRSGDLSVYWYQQSLDQGLQFLIQYYNGEERAKGNILERFSAQQFPDLHSELNLSSLELGDSALYFCASSVARAGGNLGAFFGQGTRLTVV.